Each of the 18 T cell receptor beta chains below was sequenced from the same sample in a study of T cell responses to AZD1222 COVID-19 vaccine. Sequencing was performed with immunoSEQ multiplex PCR; in TCRdb, only in-frame clones are kept and a portion is missing. The sample holds about 120,000 clones, over 85% seen once. The sequencing used peripheral blood, collected on day 0 of AZD1222 vaccination. These receptors all come from an adult in good health.

The chain joins TRBV5-4 to TRBJ1-6; D is unclear. The V gene's germline CDR1 is SGHNT and CDR2 YYREEE (reference sequence). This CDR3 is 17 amino acids long. V shed 0 bases and J shed 0 bases, with 10 bases lying between them. CDR3 protein: CASSLGGGSSYNSPLHF. CDR3 coding DNA: TGTGCCAGCAGCTTGGGTGGAGGGAGCTCCTATAATTCACCCCTCCACTTT.

The V call is TRBV19, the J call TRBJ1-2, with D tentatively TRBD1 (5 bases). V lost 4 bases to trimming and J lost 3 bases, with 12 bases between them. Germline CDR1 is LNHDA and CDR2 is SQIVND (reference sequence). This CDR3 contains 14 residues. CDR3: CASSTRRDYYGYTF. CDR3 in DNA: TGTGCCAGTAGTACCCGGCGGGACTACTATGGCTACACCTTC.

A few counts support this clone. This sequence joins TRBV11-2 and TRBJ2-5, with 8 nucleotides matching TRBD1. After removal of 6 bases from V and 5 bases from J, the junction contained 11 bases not matched to a gene. The CDR3 extends over 15 amino acids. Looked up from germline, CDR1 is SGHAT and CDR2 is FQNNGV. The CDR3 coding sequence is TGTGCCAGCAGTTTCGACAGGGGAAAAGGGGAGACCCAGTACTTC. Protein: CASSFDRGKGETQYF.

V is TRBV7-2 and J is TRBJ2-7, with D unclear. Looked up from germline, CDR1 is SGHTA and CDR2 is FQGNSA. The CDR3 runs 12 residues. The V end was cut by 2 bases, the J end by 2 bases, with 4 bases between. Here the CDR3 DNA reads TGTGCCAGCAGCTTACTAGCCTACGAGCAGTACTTC. Translating gives CASSLLAYEQYF.

This chain connects TRBV5-4 to TRBJ1-4; no firm D call. The CDR3 is 11 amino acids. With 4 bases removed from V and 5 bases from J, the gap between germline ends came to 3 bases. The germline V gene encodes CDR1 SGHNT and CDR2 YYREEE (reference sequence). The CDR3 nucleotides read TGTGCCAGCAGCCACAATGAAAAACTGTTTTTT. Translation gives CASSHNEKLFF.

This chain uses TRBV19 with TRBJ1-4; unclear D gene. Between the trimmed V and J ends, which lost 5 bases and 7 bases, there was a span of 11 bases. CDR1 and CDR2 from the germline V gene are LNHDA and SQIVND (reference sequence). The CDR3 extends over 13 amino acids. The CDR3 is CASSVTTGEKLFF. The CDR3, as DNA: TGTGCCAGTAGTGTGACAACGGGTGAAAAACTGTTTTTT.

This clone came up once. The chain is built from TRBV27 and TRBJ1-1; D gene uncertain. V was trimmed by 2 bases and J by 4 bases, leaving 11 bases between them. In germline, CDR1 is MNHEY, CDR2 SMNVEV (reference sequence). The CDR3 extends over 14 amino acids. For the CDR3, the DNA is TGTGCCAGCAGTTTACGGGGTTTGGGCACTGAAGCTTTCTTT. Protein product: CASSLRGLGTEAFF.

The chain joins TRBV4-1 to TRBJ1-1; D remains unclear. Between the trimmed V and J ends, which lost 5 bases and 6 bases, there was a span of 10 bases. Germline lookup yields CDR1 MGHRA and CDR2 YSYEKL. This CDR3 has 12 amino acids. The CDR3 sequence: CASSGLGPEAFF. The CDR3 bases are TGCGCCAGCAGCGGTCTTGGGCCTGAAGCTTTCTTT.

J is TRBJ1-1 and V is TRBV5-1, with 11 bases fitting TRBD1. The CDR3 sequence is 16 residues long. Looked up from germline, CDR1 is SGHRS and CDR2 is YFSETQ. V gave up 0 bases and J gave up 7 bases; unmatched junction bases: 8. The DNA of the CDR3 is TGCGCCAGCAGCTTGGGCCGGACAGGGGGCAACGGTGAAGCTTTCTTT. As protein: CASSLGRTGGNGEAFF. The full variable domain, with the rest looked up from reference TRBV5-1 and TRBJ1-1, is KAGVTQTPRYLIKTRGQQVTLSCSPISGHRSVSWYQQTPGQGLQFLFEYFSETQRNKGNFPGRFSGRQFSNSRSEMNVSTLELGDSALYLCASSLGRTGGNGEAFFGQGTRLTVV.

The chain joins TRBV16 to TRBJ1-2, with a possible D match to TRBD1 (6 bases). V lost 1 base to trimming and J lost 8 bases, with 17 bases between them. The CDR3 totals 15 residues. Germline loops: CDR1 KGHSY, CDR2 FQNENV. The CDR3 sequence: CASSQLQQGTSGYTF. In nucleotides, the CDR3 is TGTGCCAGCAGCCAATTACAACAGGGCACCTCCGGCTACACCTTC.

Only one count was recorded for this clone. This chain joins TRBV6-5 and TRBJ1-6, with D maybe TRBD1 (5 bases). Germline CDR1 MNHEY, CDR2 SVGAGI. The CDR3 is 12 amino acids. Trimming took off 6 bases at V and 14 bases at J, with 14 bases between the two ends. CDR3 in DNA: TGTGCCAGCAGCCCCCGGGGGTTGGCCCTCCACTTT. Its translation: CASSPRGLALHF.

The chain employs TRBV30 and TRBJ1-6, with 8 bases that match TRBD1. V lost 3 bases to trimming and J lost 7 bases; unmatched junction nucleotides: 8. Germline V gene data show CDR1 as GTSNPN and CDR2 as SVGIG (reference sequence). The CDR3 contains 15 residues. The CDR3 region is CAWRWLRGPNSPLHF. The DNA for the CDR3 is TGTGCCTGGAGATGGCTCAGGGGGCCGAATTCACCCCTCCACTTT. Complete variable domain (other parts from reference TRBV30 and TRBJ1-6): SQTIHQWPATLVQPVGSPLSLECTVEGTSNPNLYWYRQAAGRGLQLLFYSVGIGQISSEVPQNLSASRPQDRQFILSSKKLLLSDSGFYLCAWRWLRGPNSPLHFGNGTRLTVT.

V gene TRBV6-5 combines with J gene TRBJ2-7; TRBD1 might be the D (6 bases). The length of the CDR3 is 15 residues. V was cut by 4 bases and J by 2 bases, with 15 bases left in between. The V gene's germline CDR1 is MNHEY and CDR2 SVGAGI. For the CDR3, the DNA is TGTGCCAGCAGTTTTACTGACAGGCTCGCCTACGAGCAGTACTTC. As protein: CASSFTDRLAYEQYF.

This chain uses TRBV14 with TRBJ2-3; TRBD1 matches at 7 bases. From germline, CDR1 is SGHDN and CDR2 FVKESK. The CDR3 is 15 residues long. V was clipped by 4 bases and J by 3 bases; unmatched bases: 7. The CDR3 DNA follows: TGTGCCAGCAGCCTCCAGGGGGTCCGAACAGATACGCAGTATTTT. It specifies CASSLQGVRTDTQYF.

This chain joins TRBV10-1 and TRBJ2-1, with TRBD2 identical over 7 bases. The germline gives CDR1 WNHNN, CDR2 SYGVQD (reference sequence). The V and J ends lost 2 bases and 0 bases, in that order; junction bases with no gene match: 10. The CDR3 length is 18 residues. The CDR3 is CASSEGLVGGSSYNEQFF. CDR3 bases: TGCGCCAGCAGTGAGGGCCTGGTGGGCGGGAGCTCCTACAATGAGCAGTTCTTC.

The chain has TRBV28 and TRBJ2-7, with 16 nucleotides matching TRBD2. The CDR3 covers 20 residues. The trim removed 5 bases at V and 0 bases at J, leaving 13 bases unmatched. Germline CDR1 MDHEN, CDR2 SYDVKM. The CDR3 DNA reads as TGTGCCAGCAGTCGGGCATTGGGACTAGCGGGAGGGCGCCTCTCCTACGAGCAGTACTTC. This encodes CASSRALGLAGGRLSYEQYF.

The rearrangement links TRBV29-1 to TRBJ2-3, with 7 bases lining up with TRBD2. The germline gives CDR1 SQVTM, CDR2 ANQGSEA. CDR3 size: 14 residues. Trimming took 6 bases from V and 6 from J; bases not matched to a gene: 12. This CDR3 reads CSVVGTIAPDTQYF. For the CDR3, the DNA is TGCAGCGTCGTAGGGACTATCGCCCCGGATACGCAGTATTTT.

The chain carries TRBV2 and TRBJ1-2; a weak D match, TRBD1 (5 bases). V was shortened by 8 bases and J by 7 bases, with 8 bases between the two germline ends. The germline gives CDR1 SNHLY, CDR2 FYNNEI. This CDR3 region has 10 residues. The CDR3 DNA reads as TGTGCCAGCGCAGGGTCTGGCTACACCTTC. Its translation is CASAGSGYTF.